One and the same sample provided the 8 T cell receptor beta chains below, sequenced in a study of breast tumors, draining lymph nodes, adjacent tissues. TCRdb re-called the multiplex PCR reads through MiXCR, storing one row per CDR3 protein. The data hold tens of thousands of distinct CDR3 sequences, with 60% to 80% observed a single time. Sequencing used breast tumor tissue. The receptors originated from a female donor with breast cancer. Some clones in this sample may be carry-over from other donors' samples.

The chain employs TRBV11-2 and TRBJ2-7; tentative D call: TRBD2 (5 bases). Trimming left V 2 bases short and J 5 bases short, with 13 bases between. Germline V gene lookup returns CDR1 SGHAT and CDR2 FQNNGV. This CDR3 contains 14 residues. This CDR3 reads CASSLLASSNEQYF. CDR3 coding DNA: TGTGCCAGCAGCTTATTGGCTAGCTCAAACGAGCAGTACTTC.

This chain links TRBV29-1 with TRBJ2-7, with D possibly being TRBD2 (6 bases). V was shortened by 0 bases and J by 4 bases, with 16 bases between the two germline ends. The CDR3 runs 15 residues. Germline CDR1 and CDR2: SQVTM and ANQGSEA. The CDR3, as DNA: TGCAGCGTTGAAGATCTAGCTGGGGGAGGTTACGAGCAGTACTTC. It translates to CSVEDLAGGGYEQYF.

This clonotype has only a few counts. The gene calls are TRBV2 and TRBJ2-7; D is ambiguous. Germline-derived CDR1 and CDR2 are SNHLY and FYNNEI. The CDR3 covers 12 residues. V dropped 5 bases and J dropped 2 bases, with 7 bases sitting between them. The CDR3 reads CASSSSAYEQYF. The CDR3 DNA sequence: TGTGCCAGCAGTTCTTCAGCCTACGAGCAGTACTTC.

This clonotype is classed as medium-sized. V usage is TRBV7-8 and J usage is TRBJ2-7; possibly TRBD1 or TRBD2 for D (5 bases each). This CDR3 has 13 residues. Germline CDR1 is SGHVS and CDR2 is FQNEAQ. Between the trimmed V and J ends, which lost 5 bases and 3 bases, there was a span of 11 bases. CDR3 protein: CASSPRGVYEQYF. CDR3 nucleotides: TGTGCCAGCAGCCCTCGGGGCGTCTACGAGCAGTACTTC.

The chain employs TRBV4-2 and TRBJ2-5; D perhaps matches TRBD1 (7 bases). Deletions cut 4 bases from V and 6 bases from J, with 18 bases between. The germline V gene encodes CDR1 LGHNA and CDR2 YNFKEQ. There are 15 residues in the CDR3. In nucleotides, the CDR3 is TGTGCCAGCAGCCTTCAGGGGGGCAGGGGGAAGACCCAGTACTTC. This encodes CASSLQGGRGKTQYF.

This clonotype was observed a few times. The V and J genes are TRBV5-5 and TRBJ2-7; 10 nucleotides match TRBD1. The CDR3 runs to 16 residues. V trimming: 4 bases; J trimming: 3 bases; junction bases outside the gene matches: 10. Germline V lookup: CDR1 SGHKS, CDR2 YYEKEE (reference sequence). This CDR3 is CASSLATTGGRYEQYF. CDR3 DNA: TGTGCCAGCAGCCTCGCAACGACAGGGGGCCGCTACGAGCAGTACTTC.

This clonotype is labeled medium-sized. The chain employs TRBV4-1 and TRBJ2-1; possible D gene TRBD2, 5 bases. Germline CDR1 is MGHRA and CDR2 is YSYEKL. Trimming removed 0 bases at V and 9 bases at J, with 15 bases between. This CDR3 has 15 amino acids. The CDR3 region has the DNA TGCGCCAGCAGCCAAGACGTTGCGGGCGCCCTTGAGCAGTTCTTC. It translates to CASSQDVAGALEQFF.

The sample holds a few counts of this clonotype. J is TRBJ1-5 and V is TRBV6-2 or TRBV6-3, with D hard to call. CDR3 size: 12 residues. Trimming stripped 7 bases from V and 4 bases from J, with 8 bases between. Per germline, CDR1 MNHEY and CDR2 SVGEGT. The CDR3: CASTRRNQPQHF. In DNA, the CDR3 is TGTGCCAGCACCCGGCGTAATCAGCCCCAGCATTTT.